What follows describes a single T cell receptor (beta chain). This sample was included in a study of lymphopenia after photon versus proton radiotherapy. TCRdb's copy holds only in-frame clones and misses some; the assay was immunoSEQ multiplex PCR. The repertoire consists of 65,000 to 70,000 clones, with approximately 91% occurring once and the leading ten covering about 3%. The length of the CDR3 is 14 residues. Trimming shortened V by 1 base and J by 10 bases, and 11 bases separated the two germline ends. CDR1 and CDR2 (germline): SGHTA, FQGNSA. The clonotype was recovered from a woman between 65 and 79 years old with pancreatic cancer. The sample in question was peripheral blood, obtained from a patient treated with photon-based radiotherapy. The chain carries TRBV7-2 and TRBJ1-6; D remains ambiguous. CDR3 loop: CASSLVLDRSPLHF. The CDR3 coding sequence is TGTGCCAGCAGCTTAGTTCTGGATCGGTCACCCCTCCACTTT.